A single T cell receptor (beta chain) is shown here with its context. The sample is drawn from a study of human T cells and chemical hapten exposure. TCRdb recomputed calls from the RACE reads with MiXCR, one row per CDR3 protein. The profile shows about 120,000 distinct CDR3 sequences, 13% of them singletons. Time point here: pre-sensitization, week 0. The treatment denotes: therapeutic diphenylcyclopropenone sensitization with weekly scalp DPC. The V segment lost 3 bases and the J segment 8 bases; nucleotides outside the gene matches: 6. This CDR3 is 12 amino acids long. In germline, CDR1 is GTSNPN, CDR2 SVGIG (reference sequence).

This specimen was whole blood, taken in connection with sensitization to the hapten diphenylcyclopropenone (DPC). The receptor was derived from a woman in her late teens or twenties with alopecia areata. Some clones in this sample may be carry-over from other donors' samples. This chain links TRBV30 with TRBJ1-1; the match to TRBD1 covers 7 bases. CDR3 coding DNA: TGTGCCTGGAGCGCCGGGACAGTCGAAGCTTTCTTT. It specifies CAWSAGTVEAFF.